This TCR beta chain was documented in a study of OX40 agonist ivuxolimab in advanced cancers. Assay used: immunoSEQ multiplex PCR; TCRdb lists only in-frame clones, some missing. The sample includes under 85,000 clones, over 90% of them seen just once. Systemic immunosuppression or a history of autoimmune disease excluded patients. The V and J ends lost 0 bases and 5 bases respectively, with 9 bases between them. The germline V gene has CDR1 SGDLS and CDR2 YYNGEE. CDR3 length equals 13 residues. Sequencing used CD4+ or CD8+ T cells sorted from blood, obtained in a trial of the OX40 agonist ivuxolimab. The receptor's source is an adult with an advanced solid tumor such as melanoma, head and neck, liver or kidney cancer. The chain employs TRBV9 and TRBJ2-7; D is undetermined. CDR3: CASSVGGIDEQYF. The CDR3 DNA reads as TGTGCCAGCAGCGTAGGAGGCATCGACGAGCAGTACTTC.